This T cell receptor beta chain was sequenced in a study of blood T cells in healthy people across ages. Background on the study: Capture via template switching afforded approximately one barcoded beta molecule per two T cells. Notes on the study in general: Relative to aged donors, long-lived donors carried more naive CD4+ cells and displayed higher diversity. The study lacked donor CMV status, which possibly confounded expanded clonotype changes.

This clonotype occurred a few times. Antigen unknown. A second roughly 6 to 11 cycle PCR used barcoded and J-beta primers. TCRdb re-derived calls from the 5' RACE reads in MiXCR, one entry per CDR3 protein. This repertoire shows about 1,500,000 distinct CDR3 sequences, 28% found once; its top ten account for about 8%. This CDR3 has 14 residues. Material for sequencing was blood. The clonotype comes from a woman between 25 and 40 years old in good health. V and J are TRBV21-1 and TRBJ2-3; the table's D call, TRBD1, has no DNA check behind it. TRBV21-1 corresponds to a pseudogene. The CDR3 loop reads CAIFGSDTTDTQYF. The CDR3, as DNA: TGTGCCATCTTCGGCTCGGACACCACAGATACGCAGTATTTT.